The 17 T cell receptor beta chains listed next were all sequenced from one sample in a study of PD-L1 blockade in urothelial cancer. Data came from immunoSEQ multiplex PCR; TCRdb stores just in-frame clones and leaves some out. The data show more than 35,000 clones, with 80% to 95% seen just once and 8.3% held by the top ten. The input for sequencing was PBMCs, taken around atezolizumab (anti-PD-L1) treatment. The receptor source for this set is an older man with urothelial cancer.

The J gene is TRBJ1-5, the V gene TRBV28; weak D call: TRBD1 (6 bases). From germline, CDR1 is MDHEN and CDR2 SYDVKM. The CDR3 is made up of 12 amino acids. Trimming left V 7 bases short and J 4 bases short, with 8 bases between. CDR3 protein: CASTGQNQPQHF. The CDR3 DNA sequence: TGTGCCAGCACCGGACAGAATCAGCCCCAGCATTTT.

The chain combines TRBV9 with TRBJ2-2, with a tentative D call TRBD2 (7 bases). The V gene's germline CDR1 is SGDLS and CDR2 YYNGEE. Trimming shortened V by 0 bases and J by 3 bases, and 12 bases separated the two germline ends. The CDR3 runs to 16 residues. DNA of the CDR3: TGTGCCAGCAGCGTAGAGGGGGGGAGGGACACCGGGGAGCTGTTTTTT. It translates to CASSVEGGRDTGELFF.

By share, this clone counts as medium-sized (0.01 to 0.1%). The chain couples TRBV5-4 to TRBJ1-1, with D unclear. Trimming shortened V by 0 bases and J by 1 base, and 10 bases separated the two germline ends. Per germline, CDR1 SGHNT and CDR2 YYREEE (reference sequence). The CDR3 runs 15 residues. In nucleotides, the CDR3 is TGTGCCAGCAGCTTGGGGCAGCGTACGAACACTGAAGCTTTCTTT. Amino acid sequence: CASSLGQRTNTEAFF.

The chain is built from TRBV19 and TRBJ2-1; 8 bases are shared with TRBD2. Germline V gene data show CDR1 as LNHDA and CDR2 as SQIVND (reference sequence). This CDR3 contains 15 residues. The V gene end was trimmed by 5 bases and the J gene end by 8 bases; junction bases not matched to a gene: 11. In DNA, the CDR3 is TGTGCCAGTAGTCCCTCGACGTCGGGAGGGGATGAGCAGTTCTTC. Its protein product is CASSPSTSGGDEQFF. The full variable domain, rest sourced from reference TRBV19 and TRBJ2-1, is DGGITQSPKYLFRKEGQNVTLSCEQNLNHDAMYWYRQDPGQGLRLIYYSQIVNDFQKGDIAEGYSVSREKKESFPLTVTSAQKNPTAFYLCASSPSTSGGDEQFFGPGTRLTVL.

J is TRBJ2-7 and V is TRBV10-3, with unresolved D. The CDR3 spans 14 residues. Germline CDR1 is ENHRY and CDR2 is SYGVKD. V was clipped by 0 bases and J by 2 bases, with 8 bases between them. The CDR3 bases are TGTGCCATCAGTGAGTCTGACATAACCTACGAGCAGTACTTC. It specifies CAISESDITYEQYF.

The chain employs TRBV5-1 and TRBJ2-7; 9 bases are shared with TRBD1. The CDR3 is 14 amino acids. Per germline, CDR1 SGHRS and CDR2 YFSETQ. The V gene end was trimmed by 0 bases and the J gene end by 2 bases; junction bases not matched to a gene: 0. CDR3 sequence (DNA): TGCGCCAGCAGCTTGGGACAGGGGGCCTACGAGCAGTACTTC. Its translation is CASSLGQGAYEQYF. Variable domain in full (rest from reference TRBV5-1 and TRBJ2-7): KAGVTQTPRYLIKTRGQQVTLSCSPISGHRSVSWYQQTPGQGLQFLFEYFSETQRNKGNFPGRFSGRQFSNSRSEMNVSTLELGDSALYLCASSLGQGAYEQYFGPGTRLTVT.

The rearrangement links TRBV5-4 to TRBJ1-5; a weak D match, TRBD1 (6 bases). CDR3 length equals 13 residues. Germline V gene data show CDR1 as SGHNT and CDR2 as YYREEE (reference sequence). V was trimmed by 0 bases and J by 7 bases, leaving 8 bases between them. The DNA of the CDR3 is TGTGCCAGCAGCTTGGGGCAGGGGCAGCCCCAGCATTTT. It specifies CASSLGQGQPQHF. The full variable domain, completed using reference TRBV5-4 and TRBJ1-5, is ETGVTQSPTHLIKTRGQQVTLRCSSQSGHNTVSWYQQALGQGPQFIFQYYREEENGRGNFPPRFSGLQFPNYSSELNVNALELDDSALYLCASSLGQGQPQHFGDGTRLSIL.

The chain uses TRBV10-3 and TRBJ2-1; TRBD2 matches 7 bases. Germline-derived CDR1 and CDR2 are ENHRY and SYGVKD. After removal of 8 bases from V and 4 bases from J, the junction contained 5 bases not matched to a gene. The CDR3 has 13 residues. CDR3 DNA sequence: TGTGCCATCCTCCTAGCGGAGTACAATGAGCAGTTCTTC. Protein sequence: CAILLAEYNEQFF.

The chain combines TRBV5-1 with TRBJ2-7; TRBD1 aligns across 7 bases. The V and J ends lost 0 bases and 3 bases, in that order; junction bases with no gene match: 3. This CDR3 is 14 amino acids long. Germline CDR1 reads SGHRS; CDR2 reads YFSETQ. The CDR3: CASSLAAGGYEQYF. The CDR3 DNA sequence: TGCGCCAGCAGCTTGGCAGCAGGGGGCTACGAGCAGTACTTC.

This clone appeared a few times. The J gene is TRBJ2-2, the V gene TRBV28; D is perhaps TRBD1 (5 bases). V was cut by 10 bases and J by 6 bases, with 12 bases left in between. Germline assignment: CDR1 MDHEN and CDR2 SYDVKM. CDR3 length equals 12 residues. The CDR3 region has the DNA TGTGCCACCACAGACAGTCCCGGGGAGCTGTTTTTT. Protein sequence: CATTDSPGELFF.

This chain links TRBV19 with TRBJ1-5; TRBD1 agrees at 9 bases. V was clipped by 7 bases and J by 4 bases; unmatched bases: 2. CDR1 is LNHDA and CDR2 is SQIVND in the germline V gene (reference sequence). The CDR3 totals 13 residues. CDR3 sequence reads: CASKDRGNQPQHF. As DNA, the CDR3 is TGTGCCAGTAAAGACAGGGGGAATCAGCCCCAGCATTTT.

The table lists this clone with a few counts. The chain links TRBV6-1 to TRBJ1-1, with D perhaps matching TRBD1 (6 bases). The CDR3 extends over 11 amino acids. V lost 4 bases and J 11 bases, leaving 11 bases between the germline ends. Germline CDR1 reads MNHNS; CDR2 reads SASEGT. Here the CDR3 DNA reads TGTGCCAGCAGTGCACAGGGAGATGCTTTCTTT. Translating gives CASSAQGDAFF.

The rearrangement joins TRBV2 to TRBJ1-4, with TRBD1 identical over 10 bases. The CDR3 loop spans 14 amino acids. The J segment lost 8 bases and the V segment lost 6 bases, leaving 6 bases of the junction unmatched. Germline V gene lookup returns CDR1 SNHLY and CDR2 FYNNEI. The CDR3 protein is CASRLGQGREKLFF. DNA of the CDR3: TGTGCCAGCAGGCTGGGACAGGGGCGGGAAAAACTGTTTTTT.

This chain connects TRBV5-1 to TRBJ2-7, with D perhaps TRBD2 (5 bases). The germline gives CDR1 SGHRS, CDR2 YFSETQ. This CDR3 region has 14 residues. With 5 bases removed from V and 5 bases from J, the gap between germline ends came to 17 bases. The CDR3 DNA reads as TGCGCCAGCAGACCCGGCGGAGGCGGCCACGAGCAGTACTTC. Translation: CASRPGGGGHEQYF.

The rearrangement joins TRBV11-2 to TRBJ2-2, with 7 positions matching TRBD2. J lost 6 bases, V lost 3 bases, and 4 bases had no gene match. CDR3 size: 14 residues. Germline values: CDR1 SGHAT, CDR2 FQNNGV. The CDR3 loop reads CASSLGGTAGELFF. Written as DNA, the CDR3 is TGTGCCAGCAGCTTGGGGGGGACTGCCGGGGAGCTGTTTTTT.

As DNA, the CDR3 is TGTGCCAGCAAGAAGACAGGGGGACTTTTGAACACTGAAGCTTTCTTT. Encoded protein: CASKKTGGLLNTEAFF. The rearrangement links TRBV7-3 to TRBJ1-1; 9 bases map to TRBD1. V shed 7 bases, J shed 0 bases, and the junction held 9 bases outside the gene matches. Per the germline V gene, CDR1 is SGHTA and CDR2 is FQGTGA. The CDR3 consists of 16 residues. The full variable domain, in which reference TRBV7-3 and TRBJ1-1 provide the parts outside the CDR3, is GAGVSQTPSNKVTEKGKYVELRCDPISGHTALYWYRQSLGQGPEFLIYFQGTGAADDSGLPNDRFFAVRPEGSVSTLKIQRTERGDSAVYLCASKKTGGLLNTEAFFGQGTRLTVV.

This rearrangement joins TRBV9 to TRBJ1-2; tentative D call: TRBD1 (5 bases). The CDR3 length is 12 residues. Trimming shortened V by 3 bases and J by 4 bases, and 7 bases separated the two germline ends. Germline loops: CDR1 SGDLS, CDR2 YYNGEE. The CDR3 DNA reads TGTGCCAGCAGCGGGGGGGGCTATGGCTACACCTTC. Amino acid sequence: CASSGGGYGYTF.